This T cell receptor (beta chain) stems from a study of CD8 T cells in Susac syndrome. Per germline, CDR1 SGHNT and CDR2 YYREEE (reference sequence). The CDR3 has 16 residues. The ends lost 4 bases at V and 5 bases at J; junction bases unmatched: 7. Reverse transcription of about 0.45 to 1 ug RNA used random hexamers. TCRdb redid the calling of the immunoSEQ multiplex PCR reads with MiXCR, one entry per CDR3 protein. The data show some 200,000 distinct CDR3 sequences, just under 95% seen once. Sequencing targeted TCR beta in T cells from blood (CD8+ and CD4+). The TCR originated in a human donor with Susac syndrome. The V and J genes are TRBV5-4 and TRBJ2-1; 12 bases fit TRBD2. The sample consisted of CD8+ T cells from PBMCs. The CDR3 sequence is CASSAGLAGPDNEQFF. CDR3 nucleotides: TGTGCCAGCAGCGCCGGACTAGCGGGACCCGACAATGAGCAGTTCTTC.